The rows below give T cell receptor beta chains drawn from one sample of a study of graft-versus-host responses after intestinal transplantation. This table comes from immunoSEQ multiplex PCR, and its TCRdb copy is limited to in-frame clones, with some not included. The sample contains 90,000 to 120,000 clones, about 90% of which appear only once. For these receptors, no antigen is known. This specimen consisted of unstimulated CD4+ T cells sorted from spleen or lymph node cells, obtained before intestinal transplant. These receptors all stem from a human donor who received an intestinal transplant. CDR3s include the opening cysteine and the closing phenylalanine or tryptophan. The D gene is left open where the match is weak. A clone size is listed for some rows: how often the clone was seen (once, few, many), or a class if it is expanded.

CDR3 DNA | CDR3 protein | V gene | clone size | J gene | D gene
TGCGCCAGCAGTCAAGTCCGGGTCCCCTACGAGCAGTACTTC | CASSQVRVPYEQYF | TRBV23-1 | once | TRBJ2-7 | -
TGTGCCAGCAGTCCCGGGGGGAGAAAATGGGACGAGCAGTACTTC | CASSPGGRKWDEQYF | TRBV6-5 | - | TRBJ2-7 | TRBD2
TGTGCCAGCTCACCCCTGGAGGCGTTGGAGACCCAGTACTTC | CASSPLEALETQYF | TRBV18 | - | TRBJ2-5 | -
TGTGCCAGCAACCAAAGGGGACTAGCCCTCTACGAGCAGTACTTC | CASNQRGLALYEQYF | TRBV2 | - | TRBJ2-7 | TRBD2
TGTGCTAGTGGTTCGCCTGACAGGGGGCGTTTCACAGATACGCAGTATTTT | CASGSPDRGRFTDTQYF | TRBV12-5 | once | TRBJ2-3 | TRBD1
TGTGCCAGCTCACCGATATCCACAGGGGTCGGCGGGGAGCTGTTTTTT | CASSPISTGVGGELFF | TRBV18 | - | TRBJ2-2 | TRBD1
TGCAGTGCTACTGGGGAGGTCGAGCAGTACTTC | CSATGEVEQYF | TRBV20-1 | - | TRBJ2-7 | -
TGTGCCAGCAGCTTGGATGGAGGGGCTAATAATTCACCCCTCCACTTT | CASSLDGGANNSPLHF | TRBV5-4 | - | TRBJ1-6 | -
TGTGCCAGTAATGAGGGGCGGAACAATGAGCAGTTCTTC | CASNEGRNNEQFF | TRBV19 | - | TRBJ2-1 | -
TGTGCCAGCAGTCAGGGACAGATAAATTCACCCCTCCACTTT | CASSQGQINSPLHF | TRBV6-5 | - | TRBJ1-6 | TRBD1
TGTGCCAGCGGACTGACGGGACCCTACGAGCAGTACTTC | CASGLTGPYEQYF | TRBV28 | - | TRBJ2-7 | -
TGTGCCAGCAGCTCGAAGAGGTTTGCCACCGGGGAGCTGTTTTTT | CASSSKRFATGELFF | TRBV13 | - | TRBJ2-2 | -
TGTGCCAGCAGCCGGCTTCAGGGAGTGGGCTCCTACGAGCAGTACTTC | CASSRLQGVGSYEQYF | TRBV5-6 | - | TRBJ2-7 | -
TGCAGCGTTGAAGGACGGACTGAACTTGAAGCTTTCTTT | CSVEGRTELEAFF | TRBV29-1 | - | TRBJ1-1 | -
TGTGCCAGCAGCGTACGGGAGGGGGCAAACACCGGGGAGCTGTTTTTT | CASSVREGANTGELFF | TRBV9 | - | TRBJ2-2 | -
TGTGCCAGCAGTTTATCGACAAATCAGCCCCAGCATTTT | CASSLSTNQPQHF | TRBV27 | - | TRBJ1-5 | -
TGTGCCAGCAGCGTAGGGGTGGCGGGAGGGAACAATGAGCAGTTCTTC | CASSVGVAGGNNEQFF | TRBV9 | once | TRBJ2-1 | TRBD2
TGTGCCAGCAGCCTAAACCGGGACAGGTTCAAGGGGGCCCAAGAGACCCAGTACTTC | CASSLNRDRFKGAQETQYF | TRBV13 | - | TRBJ2-5 | TRBD1
TGTGCCAGCAGCTTAAAGGGACAGGGGAAAGAGACCCAGTACTTC | CASSLKGQGKETQYF | TRBV11-2 | once | TRBJ2-5 | TRBD1
TGTGCCAGCAGGGAAGTCAGGGGCCTTTCCGAAGCTTTCTTT | CASREVRGLSEAFF | TRBV6-1 | - | TRBJ1-1 | -
TGTGCCAGCAGGTGGGCCCCTAACCTCTACGAGCAGTACTTC | CASRWAPNLYEQYF | TRBV2 | - | TRBJ2-7 | -
TGTGCCAGTAGTAAAGGGACGAGTGGGCAGTTCTTC | CASSKGTSGQFF | TRBV19 | - | TRBJ2-1 | -
TGCGCCAGCAGCTTGGAAGGGAGGTGGTTAGGTGACGAGCAGTACTTC | CASSLEGRWLGDEQYF | TRBV5-1 | - | TRBJ2-7 | -
TGTGCCAGCAGTTTAAGGGACAGGGAAGATACGCAGTATTTT | CASSLRDREDTQYF | TRBV27 | few | TRBJ2-3 | TRBD1
TGTGCCAGCAGCGACCGGGACAGGGGGCCCTACGAGCAGTACTTC | CASSDRDRGPYEQYF | TRBV11-2 | - | TRBJ2-7 | TRBD1
TGTGCCAGCAGTGATACAGCCTACTACGAGCAGTACTTC | CASSDTAYYEQYF | TRBV6-1 | - | TRBJ2-7 | -
TGTGCCAGTAGTATTGCGGGGGTGTCCACCGGGGAGCTGTTTTTT | CASSIAGVSTGELFF | TRBV19 | - | TRBJ2-2 | TRBD2
TGTGCCAGCACCCGGGACGCGGCCTACGAGCAGTACTTC | CASTRDAAYEQYF | TRBV5-4 | - | TRBJ2-7 | -
TGCGCCAGCAGCTTGGTACTTCAGGCCAACGTCCTGACTTTC | CASSLVLQANVLTF | TRBV5-1 | - | TRBJ2-6 | -
TGTGCCAGCAGTAATTCCGGGGGTTCTCGTGAAAAACTGTTTTTT | CASSNSGGSREKLFF | TRBV27 | - | TRBJ1-4 | -
TGTGCCAGCAGTCACGGAAACACCATATATTTT | CASSHGNTIYF | TRBV6-1 | - | TRBJ1-3 | -
TGTGCCACCACCGGCAACTCCTACAATGAGCAGTTCTTC | CATTGNSYNEQFF | TRBV15 | - | TRBJ2-1 | -
TGTGCCAGCAGCTTAGTTTGGACAGATACGCAGTATTTT | CASSLVWTDTQYF | TRBV7-6 | - | TRBJ2-3 | -
TGTGCCAGCAGTTACGACGGGTCCCACGAGCAGTACTTC | CASSYDGSHEQYF | TRBV6-6 | - | TRBJ2-7 | -
TGTGCCAGCTCACCGGGACAGGGGGATGAAAAACTGTTTTTT | CASSPGQGDEKLFF | TRBV18 | - | TRBJ1-4 | TRBD1